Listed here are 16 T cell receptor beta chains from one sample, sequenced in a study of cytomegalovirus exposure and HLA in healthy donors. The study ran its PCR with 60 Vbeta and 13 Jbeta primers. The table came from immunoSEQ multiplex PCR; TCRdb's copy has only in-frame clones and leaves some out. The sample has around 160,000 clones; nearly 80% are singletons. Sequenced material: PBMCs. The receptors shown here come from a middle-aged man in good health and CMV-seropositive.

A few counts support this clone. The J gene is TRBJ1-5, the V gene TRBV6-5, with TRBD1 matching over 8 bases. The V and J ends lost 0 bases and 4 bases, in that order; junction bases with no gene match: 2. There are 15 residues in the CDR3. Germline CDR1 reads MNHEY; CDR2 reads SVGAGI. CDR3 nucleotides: TGTGCCAGCAGTTACTCTTGGACAGGGAATCAGCCCCAGCATTTT. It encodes CASSYSWTGNQPQHF.

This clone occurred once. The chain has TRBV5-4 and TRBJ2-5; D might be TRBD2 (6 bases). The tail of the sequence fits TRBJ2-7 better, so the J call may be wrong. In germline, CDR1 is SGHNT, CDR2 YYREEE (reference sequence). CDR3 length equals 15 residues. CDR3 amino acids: CASRESGTGSYEQYF. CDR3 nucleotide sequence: TGTGCCAGCAGGGAGTCCGGGACTGGATCCTACGAGCAGTACTTC.

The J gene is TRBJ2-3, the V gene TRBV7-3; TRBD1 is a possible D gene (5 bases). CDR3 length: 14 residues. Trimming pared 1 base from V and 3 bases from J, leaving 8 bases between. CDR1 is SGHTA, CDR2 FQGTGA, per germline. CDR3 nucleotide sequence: TGTGCCAGCAGCTTAATGCAGGGTACAGATACGCAGTATTTT. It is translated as CASSLMQGTDTQYF.

CDR3 loop: CASSSKQGNYGYTF. CDR3 nucleotides: TGTGCCAGCAGCTCCAAACAGGGTAACTATGGCTACACCTTC. The chain joins TRBV5-4 to TRBJ1-2; tentatively, D is TRBD1 (6 bases). This CDR3 comprises 14 residues. V was trimmed by 3 bases and J by 1 base, leaving 10 bases between them. In germline, CDR1 is SGHNT, CDR2 YYREEE (reference sequence). The variable domain in full, with the rest retrieved from reference TRBV5-4 and TRBJ1-2, is ETGVTQSPTHLIKTRGQQVTLRCSSQSGHNTVSWYQQALGQGPQFIFQYYREEENGRGNFPPRFSGLQFPNYSSELNVNALELDDSALYLCASSSKQGNYGYTFGSGTRLTVV.

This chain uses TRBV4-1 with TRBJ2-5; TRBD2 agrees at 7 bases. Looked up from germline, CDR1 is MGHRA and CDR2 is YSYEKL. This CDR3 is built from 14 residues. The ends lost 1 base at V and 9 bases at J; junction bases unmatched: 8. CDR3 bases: TGCGCCAGCAGCCAAGTGCTAGCGGCCAGGGCCCAGTACTTC. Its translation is CASSQVLAARAQYF.

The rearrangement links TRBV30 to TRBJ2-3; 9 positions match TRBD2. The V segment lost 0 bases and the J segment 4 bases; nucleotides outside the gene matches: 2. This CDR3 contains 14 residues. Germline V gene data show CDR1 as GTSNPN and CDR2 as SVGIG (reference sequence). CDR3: CAWSVAGGPDTQYF. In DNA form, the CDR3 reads TGTGCCTGGAGTGTTGCGGGAGGGCCAGATACGCAGTATTTT.

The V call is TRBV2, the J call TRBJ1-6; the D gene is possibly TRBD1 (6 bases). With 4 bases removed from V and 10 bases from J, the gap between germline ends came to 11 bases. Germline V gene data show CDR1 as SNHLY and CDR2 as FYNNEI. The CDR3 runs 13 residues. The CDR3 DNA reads TGTGCCAGCAGTGGGGCGGGGGGCTCACCCCTCCACTTT. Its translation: CASSGAGGSPLHF.

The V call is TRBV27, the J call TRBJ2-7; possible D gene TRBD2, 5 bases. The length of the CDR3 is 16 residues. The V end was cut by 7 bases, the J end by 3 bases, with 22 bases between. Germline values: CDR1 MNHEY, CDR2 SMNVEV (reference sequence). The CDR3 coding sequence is TGTGCCAGCAAGGGAACTAAGGACTCCCCCCGCTACGAGCAGTACTTC. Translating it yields CASKGTKDSPRYEQYF.

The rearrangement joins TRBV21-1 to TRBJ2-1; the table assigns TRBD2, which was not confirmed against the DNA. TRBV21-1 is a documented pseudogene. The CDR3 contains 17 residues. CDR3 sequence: CASPLPSSEPSYNEQFF. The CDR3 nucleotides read TGTGCCAGCCCCCTACCCTCTAGCGAACCCTCCTACAATGAGCAGTTCTTC.

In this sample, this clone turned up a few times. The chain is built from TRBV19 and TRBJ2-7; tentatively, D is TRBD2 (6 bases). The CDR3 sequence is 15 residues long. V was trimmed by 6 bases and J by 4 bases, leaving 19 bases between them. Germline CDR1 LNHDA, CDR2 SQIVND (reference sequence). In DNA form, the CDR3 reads TGTGCCAGTAGCCAGGGCGGGGCGAACTATTACGAGCAGTACTTC. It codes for CASSQGGANYYEQYF.

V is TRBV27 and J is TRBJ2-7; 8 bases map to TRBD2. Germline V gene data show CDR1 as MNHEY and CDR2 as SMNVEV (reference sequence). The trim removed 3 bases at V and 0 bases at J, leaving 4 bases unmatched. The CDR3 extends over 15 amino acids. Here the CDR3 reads CASSFLAGNSYEQYF. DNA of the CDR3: TGTGCCAGCAGTTTCCTAGCGGGCAACTCCTACGAGCAGTACTTC.

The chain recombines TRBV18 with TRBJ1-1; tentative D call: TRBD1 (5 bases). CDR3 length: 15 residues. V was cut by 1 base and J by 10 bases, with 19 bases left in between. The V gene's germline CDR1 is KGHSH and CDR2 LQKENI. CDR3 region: CASSPRARAGWGAFF. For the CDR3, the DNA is TGTGCCAGCTCACCACGAGCAAGGGCAGGGTGGGGAGCTTTCTTT.

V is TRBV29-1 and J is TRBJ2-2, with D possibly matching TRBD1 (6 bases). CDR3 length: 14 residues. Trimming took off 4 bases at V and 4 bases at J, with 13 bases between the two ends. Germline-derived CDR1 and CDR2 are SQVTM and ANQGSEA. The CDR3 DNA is TGCAGCGTTGGCGCAGGGGTTGCCACCGGGGAGCTGTTTTTT. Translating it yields CSVGAGVATGELFF.

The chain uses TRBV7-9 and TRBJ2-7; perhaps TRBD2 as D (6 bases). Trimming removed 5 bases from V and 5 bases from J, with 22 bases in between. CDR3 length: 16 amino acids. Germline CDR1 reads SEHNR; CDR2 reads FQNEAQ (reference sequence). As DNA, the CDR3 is TGTGCCAGCAGCCCCATGCAGGAGGGTGGGAAAAACGAGCAGTACTTC. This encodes CASSPMQEGGKNEQYF. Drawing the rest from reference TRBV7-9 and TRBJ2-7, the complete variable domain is DTGVSQNPRHKITKRGQNVTFRCDPISEHNRLYWYRQTLGQGPEFLTYFQNEAQLEKSRLLSDRFSAERPKGSFSTLEIQRTEQGDSAMYLCASSPMQEGGKNEQYFGPGTRLTVT.

CDR3 in amino acids: CASSVVGTPGANVLTF. DNA of the CDR3: TGTGCCAGCAGCGTAGTCGGGACACCTGGGGCCAACGTCCTGACTTTC. This chain joins TRBV9 and TRBJ2-6, with D perhaps TRBD1 (6 bases). Looked up from germline, CDR1 is SGDLS and CDR2 is YYNGEE. Between the trimmed V and J ends, which lost 0 bases and 2 bases, there was a span of 9 bases. There are 16 residues in the CDR3. The whole variable domain, remainder taken from reference TRBV9 and TRBJ2-6, is DSGVTQTPKHLITATGQRVTLRCSPRSGDLSVYWYQQSLDQGLQFLIQYYNGEERAKGNILERFSAQQFPDLHSELNLSSLELGDSALYFCASSVVGTPGANVLTFGAGSRLTVL.

Here the CDR3 DNA reads TGTGCCAGCAGCCTGGAGTGGGTTAAGAACACTGAAGCTTTCTTT. This translates into CASSLEWVKNTEAFF. The chain is built from TRBV6-5 and TRBJ1-1; D ambiguous. Germline CDR1 is MNHEY and CDR2 is SVGAGI. V lost 6 bases and J 1 base, leaving 15 bases between the germline ends. The CDR3 consists of 15 residues.